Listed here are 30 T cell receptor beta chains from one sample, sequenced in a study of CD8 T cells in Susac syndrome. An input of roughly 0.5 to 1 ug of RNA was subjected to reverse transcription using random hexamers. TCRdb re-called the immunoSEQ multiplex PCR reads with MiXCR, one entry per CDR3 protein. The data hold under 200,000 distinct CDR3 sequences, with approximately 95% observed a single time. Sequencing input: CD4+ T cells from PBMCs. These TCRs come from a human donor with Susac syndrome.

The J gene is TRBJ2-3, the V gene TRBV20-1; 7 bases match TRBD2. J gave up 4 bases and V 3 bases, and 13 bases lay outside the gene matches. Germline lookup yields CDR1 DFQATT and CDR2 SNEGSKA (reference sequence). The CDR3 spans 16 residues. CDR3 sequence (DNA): TGCAGTGCTAGGGAGCGGGGACTCCCCGGCGCAGATACGCAGTATTTT. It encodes CSARERGLPGADTQYF.

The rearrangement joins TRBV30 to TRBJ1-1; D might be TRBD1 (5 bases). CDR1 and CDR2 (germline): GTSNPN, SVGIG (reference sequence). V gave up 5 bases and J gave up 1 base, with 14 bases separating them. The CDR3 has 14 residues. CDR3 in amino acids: CAWGPYTGNTEAFF. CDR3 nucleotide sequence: TGTGCCTGGGGACCCTATACAGGGAACACTGAAGCTTTCTTT.

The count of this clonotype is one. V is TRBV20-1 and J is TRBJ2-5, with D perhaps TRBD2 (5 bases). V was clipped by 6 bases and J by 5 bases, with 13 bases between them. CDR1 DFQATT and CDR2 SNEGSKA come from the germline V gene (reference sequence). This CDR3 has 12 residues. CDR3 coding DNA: TGCAGTGCCCGGAGGTTGGGGGAGACCCAGTACTTC. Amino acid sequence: CSARRLGETQYF.

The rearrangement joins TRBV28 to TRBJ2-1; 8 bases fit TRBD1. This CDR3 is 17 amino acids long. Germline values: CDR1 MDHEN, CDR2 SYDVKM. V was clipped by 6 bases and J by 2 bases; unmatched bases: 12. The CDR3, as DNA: TGTGCCAGCAGCCCTACCACTCCAGGGGGCACCTACAATGAGCAGTTCTTC. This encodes CASSPTTPGGTYNEQFF. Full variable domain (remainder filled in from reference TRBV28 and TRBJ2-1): DVKVTQSSRYLVKRTGEKVFLECVQDMDHENMFWYRQDPGLGLRLIYFSYDVKMKEKGDIPEGYSVSREKKERFSLILESASTNQTSMYLCASSPTTPGGTYNEQFFGPGTRLTVL.

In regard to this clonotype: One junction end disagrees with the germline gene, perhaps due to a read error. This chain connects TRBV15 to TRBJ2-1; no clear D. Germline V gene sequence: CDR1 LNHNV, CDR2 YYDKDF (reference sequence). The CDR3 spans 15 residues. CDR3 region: CATGRDVTSSKEQFF. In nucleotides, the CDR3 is TGTGCCACCGGCAGAGATGTGACATCCTCGAAGGAGCAGTTCTTC.

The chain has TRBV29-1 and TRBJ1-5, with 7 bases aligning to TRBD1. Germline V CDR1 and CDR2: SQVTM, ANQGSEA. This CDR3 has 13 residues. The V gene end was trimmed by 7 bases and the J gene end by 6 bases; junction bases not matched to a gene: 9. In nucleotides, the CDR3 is TGCAGCGCTACGACAGGGTTGGCTCAGCCCCAGCATTTT. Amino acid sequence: CSATTGLAQPQHF.

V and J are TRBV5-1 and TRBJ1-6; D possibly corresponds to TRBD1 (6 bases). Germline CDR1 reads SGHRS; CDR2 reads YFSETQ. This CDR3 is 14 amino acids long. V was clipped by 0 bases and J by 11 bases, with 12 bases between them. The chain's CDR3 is CASSLDREGTPLHF. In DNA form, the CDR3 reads TGCGCCAGCAGCTTGGACAGGGAAGGGACACCCCTCCACTTT.

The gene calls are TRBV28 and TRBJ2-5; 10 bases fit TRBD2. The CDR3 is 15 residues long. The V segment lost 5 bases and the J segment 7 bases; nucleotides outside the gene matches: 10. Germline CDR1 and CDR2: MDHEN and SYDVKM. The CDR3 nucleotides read TGTGCCAGCAGTCGACCGGGGCCTAGCGGGGGGACCCAGTACTTC. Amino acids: CASSRPGPSGGTQYF. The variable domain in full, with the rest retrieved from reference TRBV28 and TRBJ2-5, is DVKVTQSSRYLVKRTGEKVFLECVQDMDHENMFWYRQDPGLGLRLIYFSYDVKMKEKGDIPEGYSVSREKKERFSLILESASTNQTSMYLCASSRPGPSGGTQYFGPGTRLLVL.

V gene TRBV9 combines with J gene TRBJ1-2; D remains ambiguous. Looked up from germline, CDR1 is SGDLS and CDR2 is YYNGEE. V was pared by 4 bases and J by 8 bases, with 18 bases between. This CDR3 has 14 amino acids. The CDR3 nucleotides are TGTGCCAGCAGCTACCGGACGGGCCACGACGGCTACACCTTC. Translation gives CASSYRTGHDGYTF.

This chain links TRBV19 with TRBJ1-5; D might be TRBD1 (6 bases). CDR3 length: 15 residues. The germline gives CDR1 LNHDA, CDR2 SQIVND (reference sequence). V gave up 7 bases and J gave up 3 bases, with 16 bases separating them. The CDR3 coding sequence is TGTGCCAGTACCATGAATGGGACACCCAATCAGCCCCAGCATTTT. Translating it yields CASTMNGTPNQPQHF.

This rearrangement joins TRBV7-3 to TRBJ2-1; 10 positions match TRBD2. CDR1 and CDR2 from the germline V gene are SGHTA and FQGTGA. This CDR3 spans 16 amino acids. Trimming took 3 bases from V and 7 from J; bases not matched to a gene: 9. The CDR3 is CASSLGSGRAMNEQFF. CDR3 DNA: TGTGCCAGCAGCTTGGGAAGCGGGAGGGCCATGAATGAGCAGTTCTTC.

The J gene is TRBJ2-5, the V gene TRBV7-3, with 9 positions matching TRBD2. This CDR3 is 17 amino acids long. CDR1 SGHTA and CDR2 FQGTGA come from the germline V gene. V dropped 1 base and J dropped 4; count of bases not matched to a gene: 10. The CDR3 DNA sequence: TGTGCCAGCAGCTTAAGTGCGCGGGGGGGGCCGGGAGAGACCCAGTACTTC. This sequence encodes CASSLSARGGPGETQYF.

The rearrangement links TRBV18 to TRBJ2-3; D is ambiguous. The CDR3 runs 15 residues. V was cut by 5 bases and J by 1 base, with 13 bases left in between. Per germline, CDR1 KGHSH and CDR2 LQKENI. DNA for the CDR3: TGTGCCAGCTCATCTAATCCCACGGGCACAGATACGCAGTATTTT. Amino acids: CASSSNPTGTDTQYF.

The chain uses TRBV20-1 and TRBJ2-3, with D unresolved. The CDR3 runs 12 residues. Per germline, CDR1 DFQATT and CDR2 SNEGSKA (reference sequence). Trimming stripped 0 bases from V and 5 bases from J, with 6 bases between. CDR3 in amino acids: CSAREGGDTQYF. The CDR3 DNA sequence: TGCAGTGCTAGAGAGGGTGGAGATACGCAGTATTTT.

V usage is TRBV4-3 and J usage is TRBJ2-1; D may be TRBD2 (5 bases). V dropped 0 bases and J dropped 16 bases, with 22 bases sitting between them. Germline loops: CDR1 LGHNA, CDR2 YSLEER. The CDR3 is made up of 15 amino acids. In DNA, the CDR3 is TGCGCCAGCAGCCAAGATACGGGAAAGAGGACCGAGATCTTCTTC. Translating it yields CASSQDTGKRTEIFF.

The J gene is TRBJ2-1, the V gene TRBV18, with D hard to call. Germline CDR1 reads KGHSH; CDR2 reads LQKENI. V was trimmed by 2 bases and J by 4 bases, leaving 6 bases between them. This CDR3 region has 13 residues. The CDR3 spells CASSPLKYNEQFF. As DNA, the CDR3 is TGTGCCAGCTCACCATTAAAGTACAATGAGCAGTTCTTC.

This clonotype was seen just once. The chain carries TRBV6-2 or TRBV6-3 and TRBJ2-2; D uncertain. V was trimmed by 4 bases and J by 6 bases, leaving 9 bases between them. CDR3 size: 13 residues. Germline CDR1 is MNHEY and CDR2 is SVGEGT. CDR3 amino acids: CASSSIVSGELFF. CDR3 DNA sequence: TGTGCCAGCAGTTCTATAGTCTCCGGGGAGCTGTTTTTT.

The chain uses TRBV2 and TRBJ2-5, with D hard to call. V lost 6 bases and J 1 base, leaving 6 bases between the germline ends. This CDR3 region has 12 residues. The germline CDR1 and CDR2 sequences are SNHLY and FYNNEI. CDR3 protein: CASSRVQETQYF. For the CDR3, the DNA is TGTGCCAGCAGCCGGGTCCAAGAGACCCAGTACTTC.

CDR3 DNA: TGTGCCAGCAGTCTGGGAGGGCAGGGGGATCAGCCCCAGCATTTT. This translates into CASSLGGQGDQPQHF. J is TRBJ1-5 and V is TRBV28, with 7 bases identical to TRBD1. J gave up 5 bases and V 5 bases, and 9 bases lay outside the gene matches. The CDR3 runs to 15 residues. Per germline, CDR1 MDHEN and CDR2 SYDVKM.

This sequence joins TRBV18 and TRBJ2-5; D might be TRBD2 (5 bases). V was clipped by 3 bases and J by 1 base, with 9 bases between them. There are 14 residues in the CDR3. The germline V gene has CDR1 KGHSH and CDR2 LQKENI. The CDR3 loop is CASSPSGSQETQYF. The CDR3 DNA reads TGTGCCAGCTCACCGAGCGGAAGCCAAGAGACCCAGTACTTC.

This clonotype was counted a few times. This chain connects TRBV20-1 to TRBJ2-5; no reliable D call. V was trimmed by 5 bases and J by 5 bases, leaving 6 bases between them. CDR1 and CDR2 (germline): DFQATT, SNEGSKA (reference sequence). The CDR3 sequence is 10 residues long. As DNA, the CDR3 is TGCAGTGCTCGGCGGGAGACCCAGTACTTC. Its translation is CSARRETQYF.

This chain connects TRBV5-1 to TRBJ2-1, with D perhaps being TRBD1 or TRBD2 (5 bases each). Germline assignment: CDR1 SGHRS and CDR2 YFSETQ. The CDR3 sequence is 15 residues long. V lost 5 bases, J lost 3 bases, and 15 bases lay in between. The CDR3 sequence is CASRGERSFYNEQFF. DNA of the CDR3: TGCGCCAGCAGGGGGGAGAGGAGCTTCTACAATGAGCAGTTCTTC.

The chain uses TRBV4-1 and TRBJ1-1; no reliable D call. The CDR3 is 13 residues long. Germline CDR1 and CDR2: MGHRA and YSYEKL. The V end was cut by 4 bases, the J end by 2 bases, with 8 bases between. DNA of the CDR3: TGCGCCAGCAGCCCGACCTTCAACACTGAAGCTTTCTTT. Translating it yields CASSPTFNTEAFF.

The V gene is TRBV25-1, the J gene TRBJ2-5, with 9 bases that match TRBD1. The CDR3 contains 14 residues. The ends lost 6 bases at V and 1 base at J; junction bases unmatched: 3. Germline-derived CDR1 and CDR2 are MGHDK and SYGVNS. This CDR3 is CASSRDRVQETQYF. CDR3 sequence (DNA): TGTGCCAGCAGCCGGGACAGGGTCCAAGAGACCCAGTACTTC. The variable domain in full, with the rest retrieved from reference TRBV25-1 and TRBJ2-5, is EADIYQTPRYLVIGTGKKITLECSQTMGHDKMYWYQQDPGMELHLIHYSYGVNSTEKGDLSSESTVSRIRTEHFPLTLESARPSHTSQYLCASSRDRVQETQYFGPGTRLLVL.

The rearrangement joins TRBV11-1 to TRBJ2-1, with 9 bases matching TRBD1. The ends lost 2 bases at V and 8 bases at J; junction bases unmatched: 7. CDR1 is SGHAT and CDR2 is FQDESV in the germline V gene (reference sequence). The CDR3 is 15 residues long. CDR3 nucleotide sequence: TGTGCCAGCAGCTTACTGACAGGGGGAATTTATGAGCAGTTCTTC. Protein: CASSLLTGGIYEQFF.

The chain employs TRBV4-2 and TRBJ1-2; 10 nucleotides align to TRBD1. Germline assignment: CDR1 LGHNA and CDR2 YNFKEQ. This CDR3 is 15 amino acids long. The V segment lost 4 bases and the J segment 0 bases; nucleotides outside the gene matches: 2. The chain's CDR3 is CASSPDRGPNYGYTF. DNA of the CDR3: TGTGCCAGCAGCCCAGACAGGGGGCCTAACTATGGCTACACCTTC.

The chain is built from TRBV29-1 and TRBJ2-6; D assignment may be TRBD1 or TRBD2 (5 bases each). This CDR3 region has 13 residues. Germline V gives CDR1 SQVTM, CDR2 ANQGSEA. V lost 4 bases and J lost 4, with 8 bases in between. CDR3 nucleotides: TGCAGCGTTGGGGGGACCGGGGCCAACGTCCTGACTTTC. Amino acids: CSVGGTGANVLTF.

This CDR3 is CASSRQLYRGHTGELFF. The CDR3 nucleotides read TGTGCCAGCAGCCGCCAGCTGTACAGGGGGCACACCGGGGAGCTGTTTTTT. V gene TRBV3-1 combines with J gene TRBJ2-2; the match to TRBD1 covers 9 bases. The length of the CDR3 is 17 residues. J was trimmed by 3 bases and V by 4 bases; bases with no gene match: 9. In germline, CDR1 is LGHDT, CDR2 YNNKEL (reference sequence).

CDR3 loop: CASSPRTSDGYTF. CDR3 in DNA: TGTGCCAGCAGCCCTCGGACATCTGATGGCTACACCTTC. The chain has TRBV4-2 and TRBJ1-2; tentatively, D is TRBD1 (5 bases). CDR3 length equals 13 residues. Trimming pared 4 bases from V and 6 bases from J, leaving 12 bases between. Germline values: CDR1 LGHNA, CDR2 YNFKEQ.

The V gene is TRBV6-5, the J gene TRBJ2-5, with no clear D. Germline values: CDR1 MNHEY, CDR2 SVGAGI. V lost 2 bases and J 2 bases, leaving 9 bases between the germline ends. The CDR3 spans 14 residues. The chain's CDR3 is CASSYGNKQETQYF. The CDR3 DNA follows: TGTGCCAGCAGTTACGGGAACAAACAAGAGACCCAGTACTTC.